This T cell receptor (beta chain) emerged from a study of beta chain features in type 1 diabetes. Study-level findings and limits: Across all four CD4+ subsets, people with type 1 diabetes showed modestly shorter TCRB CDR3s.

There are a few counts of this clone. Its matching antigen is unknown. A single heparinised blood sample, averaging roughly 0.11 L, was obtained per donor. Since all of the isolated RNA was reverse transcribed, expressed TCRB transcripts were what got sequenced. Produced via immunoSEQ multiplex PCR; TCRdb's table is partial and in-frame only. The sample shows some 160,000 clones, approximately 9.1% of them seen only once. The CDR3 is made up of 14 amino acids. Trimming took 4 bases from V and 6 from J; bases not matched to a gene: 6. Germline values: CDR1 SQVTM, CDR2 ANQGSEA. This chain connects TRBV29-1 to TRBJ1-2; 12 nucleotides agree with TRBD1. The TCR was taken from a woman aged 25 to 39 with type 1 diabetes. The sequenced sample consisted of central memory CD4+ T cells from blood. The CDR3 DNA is TGCAGCGTTGTTGCCGGGACAGGGGGCGATGGCTACACCTTC. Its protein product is CSVVAGTGGDGYTF. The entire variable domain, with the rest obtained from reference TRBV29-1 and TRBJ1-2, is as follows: SAVISQKPSRDICQRGTSLTIQCQVDSQVTMMFWYRQQPGQSLTLIATANQGSEATYESGFVIDKFPISRPNLTFSTLTVSNMSPEDSSIYLCSVVAGTGGDGYTFGSGTRLTVV.